This T cell receptor beta chain was recovered during a study of early T cells in non-severe SARS-CoV-2 infection. This clonotype was seen many times. As yet, its antigen is unknown. The study's findings and limits: CD4 and private specificities were missed by VDJdb matching, which favored anti-spike CD8 responses.

TCRdb used MiXCR to reprocess the 5' RACE reads, holding one entry per CDR3 protein. The sample yields 30,000 to 45,000 distinct CDR3 sequences, more than 4% seen once. This receptor was taken from an adult who was a healthcare worker with PCR-confirmed SARS-CoV-2 infection or an uninfected control (not recorded which). The sample comprised whole blood.

The CDR3 here is CASSRRAETQYF. CDR3 sequence (DNA): TGTGCCAGCAGCCGTCGCGCGGAGACCCAGTACTTC. V gene TRBV7-8 combines with J gene TRBJ2-5; no reliable D call. The length of the CDR3 is 12 residues. V was pared by 5 bases and J by 5 bases, with 9 bases between. Germline V gives CDR1 SGHVS, CDR2 FQNEAQ. Using reference TRBV7-8 and TRBJ2-5 for the parts outside the CDR3, the full variable domain is GAGVSQSPRYKVAKRGQDVALRCDPISGHVSLFWYQQALGQGPEFLTYFQNEAQLDKSGLPSDRFFAERPEGSVSTLKIQRTQQEDSAVYLCASSRRAETQYFGPGTRLLVL.